Sequencing of this T cell receptor beta chain was carried out in a study of cytomegalovirus exposure and HLA in healthy donors. The primer mix had 60 Vbeta and 13 Jbeta primers. Using immunoSEQ multiplex PCR, the repertoire was profiled, and TCRdb retains in-frame clones only, with some absent. The sample holds fewer than 200,000 clones; 65% to 85% are singletons and the top ten take over 2%. CDR3 size: 11 residues. Trimming shortened V by 5 bases and J by 3 bases, and 3 bases separated the two germline ends. Germline assignment: CDR1 ENHRY and CDR2 SYGVKD. The source is a woman aged 40 to 49 in good health and CMV-seropositive. The sequenced sample was PBMCs. The chain has TRBV10-3 and TRBJ2-3; D remains unclear. Here the CDR3 reads CAISSTDTQYF. In DNA form, the CDR3 reads TGTGCCATCAGTTCGACAGATACGCAGTATTTT.